The 17 T cell receptor beta chains given below trace back to one sample, sequenced in a study of CD8+ T cells in alopecia areata. Sequencing templates came from extracted RNA that was reverse transcribed into cDNA. Libraries were prepared by immunoSEQ multiplex PCR; TCRdb keeps only in-frame clonotypes and omits some of them. In total the sample includes 250,000 or so clones, none of them seen once. Sorting used CD4, CD8alpha, NKG2D, NKG2ACE and other markers on pooled cutaneous lymph node cells. What was sequenced was CD4+ T cells sorted from a lymph node. The receptors were gathered from a C3H/HeJ mouse with alopecia areata. The MHC haplotype of this mouse line is H2-k.

Details on this clone: The germline and genes are mouse ones. Read coverage stops 4 residues before the CDR3 terminus; the germline J gene supplies the remainder. The identical CDR3 is also encoded by other nucleotide sequences in the sample. The J gene is TRBJ2-5, the V gene TRBV31; 12 nucleotides line up with TRBD2. Germline trimming cut 0 bases from V and 2 bases from J; bases unmatched to any gene: 0. This CDR3 has 15 amino acids. Germline V gene data show CDR1 as GKSSPN and CDR2 as SITVG. The CDR3 is CAWSLGLGGQDTQYF. CDR3 DNA (partial): TGTGCCTGGAGTCTGGGACTGGGGGGCCAAGAC.

Concerning this clone itself: Mouse germline and gene names are used. The observed sequence ends 4 residues before the CDR3 terminus, with the missing tail filled in from the germline J gene. This rearrangement joins TRBV19 to TRBJ2-3; TRBD2 aligns across 10 bases. V gave up 5 bases and J gave up 0 bases; unmatched junction bases: 9. Germline-derived CDR1 and CDR2 are FNHDT and SITEND (reference sequence). The CDR3 runs 17 residues. CDR3 sequence: CASSPGLGSPSAETLYF. The CDR3 DNA, read in part, is TGTGCCAGCAGCCCGGGACTGGGGAGTCCTAGTGCAGAA.

This clone was seen a few times. Gene labels here are mouse ones. Read coverage stops 4 residues before the CDR3 terminus; the germline J gene supplies the remainder. The genes are TRBV29 and TRBJ2-7, with TRBD1 matching 9 bases. This CDR3 has 13 residues. After removal of 6 bases from V and 2 bases from J, the junction contained 2 bases not matched to a gene. CDR1 and CDR2 (germline): MSHET, SYDVDS. The CDR3 loop reads CASRRDRAYEQYF. The part of the CDR3 DNA that was read is TGTGCTAGCAGGAGGGACAGGGCCTAT.

A word on this clone: The gene names given are mouse names. The DNA ends 4 residues before the CDR3 does, and the rest of the CDR3 is filled in from the germline J gene. V and J are TRBV1 and TRBJ2-3, with 8 bases that match TRBD1. With V trimmed by 2 bases and J by 1 base, 2 bases remained unmatched. The CDR3 runs to 15 residues. In germline, CDR1 is NSQYPW, CDR2 LRSPGD (reference sequence). The sequenced CDR3 bases are TGCACCTGCAGTGCACAGGACAGGGGTGCAGAA. Protein: CTCSAQDRGAE. In full, the CDR3 is CTCSAQDRGAETLYF. The whole variable domain, filled in from reference TRBV1 and TRBJ2-3, reads VTLLEQNPRWRLVPRGQAVNLRCILKNSQYPWMSWYQQDLQKQLQWLFTLRSPGDKEVKSLPGADYLATRVTDTELRLQVANMSQGRTLYCTCSAQDRGAETLYFGSGTRLTVL.

This clone was observed a handful of times. Genes here carry mouse names. The read ends 4 residues shy of where the CDR3 ends; the end is completed using the germline J gene. This sample includes further DNA sequences coding for the same CDR3. The chain is built from TRBV17 and TRBJ2-3; 7 bases agree with TRBD2. Per the germline V gene, CDR1 is MNHDT and CDR2 is YYDKIL. With V trimmed by 1 base and J by 1 base, 2 bases remained unmatched. The CDR3 spans 15 residues. The sequenced CDR3 bases are TGTGCTAGCAGTAGAGCTGGGGGTGGTGCAGAA. It encodes CASSRAGGGAE. The CDR3 reads in full as CASSRAGGGAETLYF.

A remark on this clone: Gene names are the mouse ones. With the read ending 4 residues before the CDR3 end, the germline J gene is used to fill in that end. V and J are TRBV13-1 and TRBJ2-5; 7 nucleotides line up with TRBD1. In germline, CDR1 is NSHNY, CDR2 SYGAGN. The length of the CDR3 is 15 residues. The CDR3 is CASSDNRQGRDTQYF. The sequenced CDR3 bases are TGTGCCAGCAGTGACAACAGACAGGGAAGAGAC.

This clone appeared a few times. The germline and genes are mouse ones. The read ends 4 residues early relative to the CDR3; the germline J gene fills the gap. This rearrangement joins TRBV5 to TRBJ2-4; the match to TRBD1 covers 8 bases. The length of the CDR3 is 15 residues. Germline V CDR1 and CDR2: LGHNA, YNLKQL (reference sequence). V was clipped by 4 bases and J by 0 bases; unmatched bases: 3. The CDR3 spells CASSRGQGSQNTLYF. The sequenced part of the CDR3 DNA is TGTGCCAGCAGCCGCGGACAGGGAAGTCAAAAC.

With respect to this clone: Gene names refer to mouse genes. The CDR3 goes on 4 residues after the read ends, and that part is filled in from the germline J gene. The chain combines TRBV19 with TRBJ2-1; D is unresolved. V lost 0 bases and J lost 3, with 7 bases in between. This CDR3 spans 14 amino acids. Germline V gives CDR1 FNHDT, CDR2 SITEND (reference sequence). The part of the CDR3 DNA that was read is TGTGCCAGCAGTATAGACAGCCGCTATGCT. It yields the protein CASSIDSRYA. The entire CDR3 sequence reads CASSIDSRYAEQFF.

A word on this clone: Any gene name here is a mouse gene name. The read terminates 4 residues before the CDR3 end, so the remaining end is supplied by the germline J gene. This chain joins TRBV13-1 and TRBJ1-2, with D perhaps matching TRBD1 (6 bases). V lost 0 bases, J lost 0 bases, and 9 bases lay in between. Germline V gives CDR1 NSHNY, CDR2 SYGAGN. This CDR3 is built from 15 residues. This CDR3 is CASSDGTAANSDYTF. The sequenced CDR3 bases are TGTGCCAGCAGTGATGGGACAGCTGCAAACTCC.

The sample holds a few counts of this clone. Gene and germline names: mouse. The read terminates 4 residues ahead of where the CDR3 ends, so the germline J gene completes it. The rearrangement links TRBV31 to TRBJ1-2, with TRBD1 matching over 9 bases. This CDR3 is built from 14 residues. V gave up 2 bases and J gave up 0 bases; unmatched junction bases: 1. Germline assignment: CDR1 GKSSPN and CDR2 SITVG. Partial CDR3 DNA: TGTGCCTGGAGTGGGACAGGGACAAACTCC. It translates to CAWSGTGTNS. The whole CDR3 reads CAWSGTGTNSDYTF.

For this clone: The listed genes are named as in mouse. Read coverage stops 4 residues before the CDR3 terminus; the germline J gene supplies the remainder. The chain links TRBV13-2 to TRBJ2-3; TRBD1 might be the D (6 bases). The CDR3 is 14 residues long. Per the germline V gene, CDR1 is NNHNN and CDR2 is SYGAGS (reference sequence). Trimming removed 1 base at V and 4 bases at J, with 10 bases between. The CDR3 DNA, read in part, is TGTGCCAGCGGTGATCACAGGGAACCAGAA. It codes for CASGDHREPE. Given in full, the CDR3 is CASGDHREPETLYF.

Regarding this clone: The gene symbols are mouse symbols. The read stops 3 residues short of the end of the CDR3; the missing end is completed from the germline J gene. The chain is built from TRBV31 and TRBJ1-6; the D gene is possibly TRBD1 (6 bases). TRBJ1-6 falls under the ORF class, with uncertain function. V lost 3 bases and J lost 8, with 8 bases in between. CDR1 is GKSSPN and CDR2 is SITVG in the germline V gene. The CDR3 runs to 12 residues. The covered CDR3 bases are TGTGCCTGGAGACACAGGGATTCGCCC. It is translated as CAWRHRDSP. The entire CDR3 protein reads CAWRHRDSPLYF.

This clone appeared a few times. Gene names denote mouse genes. The sequence runs out 4 residues before the end of the CDR3; the remainder is reconstructed from the germline J gene. J is TRBJ2-7 and V is TRBV5, with 12 bases fitting TRBD2. CDR1 and CDR2 (germline): LGHNA, YNLKQL (reference sequence). The CDR3 sequence is 16 residues long. The DNA read from the CDR3 is TGTGCCAGCAGCCCCTGGACTGGGGGGGGTCGGTAT. Translation gives CASSPWTGGGRY. The full CDR3 reads CASSPWTGGGRYEQYF.

This clone was detected a few times. The gene names given are mouse names. The read stops 4 residues short of the end of the CDR3; the missing end is completed from the germline J gene. This chain connects TRBV19 to TRBJ2-5; 10 nucleotides match TRBD1. CDR3 size: 16 residues. V lost 4 bases and J lost 2; bases outside the gene matches: 7. Germline V gene sequence: CDR1 FNHDT, CDR2 SITEND (reference sequence). The CDR3 reads CASSGPGQGTQDTQYF. The CDR3 bases that were read are TGTGCCAGCAGTGGACCGGGACAGGGGACCCAAGAC.

With regard to this clone: Gene names denote mouse genes. Read sequence stops 4 residues before the CDR3 end, and the germline J gene provides the missing end. The chain combines TRBV19 with TRBJ2-2, with 8 bases matching TRBD2. V lost 4 bases, J lost 2 bases, and 4 bases stayed unmatched. This CDR3 region has 15 residues. CDR1 FNHDT and CDR2 SITEND come from the germline V gene (reference sequence). CDR3 bases read: TGTGCCAGCAGTCCTCACTGGGGGAACACCGGG. It is translated as CASSPHWGNTG. The full CDR3 protein reads CASSPHWGNTGQLYF.

This clone was counted a few times. Gene labels here are mouse ones. The sequence runs out 4 residues before the end of the CDR3; the remainder is reconstructed from the germline J gene. The chain uses TRBV4 and TRBJ2-5; D unresolved. In germline, CDR1 is LGHDT, CDR2 YNNKQL (reference sequence). Trimming removed 3 bases at V and 2 bases at J, with 6 bases between. This CDR3 is 13 amino acids long. This CDR3 reads CASSYWVQDTQYF. CDR3 DNA (partial): TGTGCCAGCAGCTATTGGGTCCAAGAC.

A word on this clone: The genes are named according to mouse. From the germline J gene comes the end of the CDR3, since the read stops 4 residues before it. The chain is built from TRBV13-1 and TRBJ2-5; TRBD2 agrees at 14 bases. V lost 5 bases and J lost 2; bases outside the gene matches: 4. The CDR3 sequence is 16 residues long. CDR1 is NSHNY and CDR2 is SYGAGN in the germline V gene. The part of the CDR3 DNA that was read is TGTGCCAGCAGCGGGGACTGGGGGGGCGCCCAAGAC. Its translation: CASSGDWGGAQD. The full CDR3 is CASSGDWGGAQDTQYF.